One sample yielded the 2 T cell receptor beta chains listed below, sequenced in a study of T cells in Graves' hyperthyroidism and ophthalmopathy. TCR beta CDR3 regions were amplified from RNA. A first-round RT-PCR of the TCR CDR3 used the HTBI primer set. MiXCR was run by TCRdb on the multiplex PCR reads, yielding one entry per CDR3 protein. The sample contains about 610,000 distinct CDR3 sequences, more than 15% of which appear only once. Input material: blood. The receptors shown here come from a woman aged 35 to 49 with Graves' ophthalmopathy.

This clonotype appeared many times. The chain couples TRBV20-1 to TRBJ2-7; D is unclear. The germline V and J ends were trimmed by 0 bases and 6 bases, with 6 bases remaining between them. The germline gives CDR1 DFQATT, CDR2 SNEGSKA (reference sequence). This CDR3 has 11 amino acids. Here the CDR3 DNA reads TGCAGTGCTAGAGATTTTCGCGAGCAGTACTTC. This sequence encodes CSARDFREQYF.

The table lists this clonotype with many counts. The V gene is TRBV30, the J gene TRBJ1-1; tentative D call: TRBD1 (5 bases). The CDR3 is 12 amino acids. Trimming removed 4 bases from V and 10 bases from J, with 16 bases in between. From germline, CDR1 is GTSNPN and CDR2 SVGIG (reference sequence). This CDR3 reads CAWKGLHGGAFF. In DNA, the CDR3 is TGTGCCTGGAAGGGACTCCACGGAGGAGCTTTCTTT.